This T cell receptor (beta chain) was documented in a study of glioma-infiltrating T cells after dendritic cell vaccination. About the study: Dendritic cell vaccine was injected intradermally three times, biweekly.

Time point defined: after dendritic cell vaccination, including at tumor progression/relapse. Sequencing was performed with immunoSEQ multiplex PCR; in TCRdb, only in-frame clones are kept and a portion is missing. The profile shows around 87,000 clones, roughly 80% of them singletons. V lost 6 bases to trimming and J lost 2 bases, with 11 bases between them. Germline V gives CDR1 MNHNS, CDR2 SASEGT. The CDR3 consists of 14 residues. The sequence derives from a human donor with glioblastoma. Sequenced material: blood, taken after dendritic cell vaccination. The rearrangement uses TRBV6-1 and TRBJ1-5; D is unclear. CDR3 sequence reads: CASSDNRGNQPQHF. The CDR3 bases are TGTGCCAGCAGCGACAATCGAGGCAATCAGCCCCAGCATTTT.